This T cell receptor (beta chain) is drawn from a study of T cell clonality in common variable immunodeficiency. This clone was observed many times. The read gets to within 3 residues of the CDR3 end, and the germline J gene fills in the rest. The same CDR3 arises from other DNA sequences in this sample as well. The protocol was immunoSEQ multiplex PCR, while the TCRdb copy is restricted to in-frame clones and leaves out a portion. Listed for the sample are 35,000 to 55,000 clones, none seen a single time. The CDR3 length is 15 residues. In germline, CDR1 is DFQATT, CDR2 SNEGSKA (reference sequence). Germline trimming cut 3 bases from V and 5 bases from J; bases unmatched to any gene: 6.

Sequenced input: peripheral blood mononuclear cells. This clonotype was sampled from a person aged 18 to 70 in good health. This chain links TRBV20-1 with TRBJ2-1; the match to TRBD2 covers 11 bases. Partial CDR3 DNA: TGCAGTGCTAGGGAGGGACTAGCGGAAAACAATGAG. Protein product: CSAREGLAENNE. The entire CDR3 protein is CSAREGLAENNEQFF.